The 27 T cell receptor beta chains below were found in one sample sequenced in a study of control samples from healthy donors and cancer patients. Some clones are missing from TCRdb's copy, which holds only in-frame ones; the method was immunoSEQ multiplex PCR. The sample lists around 120,000 clones; about 93% were seen once. The material sequenced was blood. All receptors derive from a man younger than 40 in good health.

The genes are TRBV4-1 and TRBJ1-2; tentatively, D is TRBD1 (6 bases). The germline V gene encodes CDR1 MGHRA and CDR2 YSYEKL. Trimming removed 0 bases from V and 5 bases from J, with 13 bases in between. The CDR3 covers 15 residues. The CDR3 sequence is CASSQDGGPGYGYTF. The CDR3 DNA is TGCGCCAGCAGCCAAGACGGGGGCCCGGGATATGGCTACACCTTC.

The chain joins TRBV11-2 to TRBJ1-1; D ambiguous. Germline CDR1 reads SGHAT; CDR2 reads FQNNGV. The CDR3 is made up of 12 amino acids. The V and J ends lost 5 bases and 5 bases respectively, with 9 bases between them. CDR3: CASSPRWTEAFF. Written as DNA, the CDR3 is TGTGCCAGCAGCCCCAGGTGGACTGAAGCTTTCTTT. The entire variable domain, with the rest obtained from reference TRBV11-2 and TRBJ1-1, is as follows: EAGVAQSPRYKIIEKRQSVAFWCNPISGHATLYWYQQILGQGPKLLIQFQNNGVVDDSQLPKDRFSAERLKGVDSTLKIQPAKLEDSAVYLCASSPRWTEAFFGQGTRLTVV.

The V and J genes are TRBV20-1 and TRBJ2-7; 8 nucleotides align to TRBD1. Looked up from germline, CDR1 is DFQATT and CDR2 is SNEGSKA (reference sequence). The CDR3 runs 11 residues. The CDR3, as DNA: TGCAGCGCCGACAGGGGCCACGAGCAGTACTTC. It is translated as CSADRGHEQYF.

The chain couples TRBV5-1 to TRBJ2-1; D unresolved. Germline values: CDR1 SGHRS, CDR2 YFSETQ. The CDR3 consists of 16 residues. V lost 5 bases to trimming and J lost 3 bases, with 18 bases between them. The DNA of the CDR3 is TGCGCCAGCAGTTCCACTCAAATGGGGTTCTACAATGAGCAGTTCTTC. Protein: CASSSTQMGFYNEQFF. The full variable domain, with the rest looked up from reference TRBV5-1 and TRBJ2-1, is KAGVTQTPRYLIKTRGQQVTLSCSPISGHRSVSWYQQTPGQGLQFLFEYFSETQRNKGNFPGRFSGRQFSNSRSEMNVSTLELGDSALYLCASSSTQMGFYNEQFFGPGTRLTVL.

This clone occurred a few times. The V and J genes are TRBV7-2 and TRBJ2-2; D uncertain. With 3 bases removed from V and 0 bases from J, the gap between germline ends came to 8 bases. Germline V gene sequence: CDR1 SGHTA, CDR2 FQGNSA. The CDR3 contains 15 residues. CDR3 protein: CASSFARSNTGELFF. The CDR3 DNA reads as TGTGCCAGCAGCTTTGCCAGGTCGAACACCGGGGAGCTGTTTTTT.

The V call is TRBV13, the J call TRBJ2-7; D is undetermined. The CDR3 is 14 residues long. V was clipped by 4 bases and J by 2 bases, with 12 bases between them. CDR1 and CDR2 (germline): PRHDT, FYEKMQ (reference sequence). In nucleotides, the CDR3 is TGTGCCAGCAGCTCCGCCGGCCGGACCTACGAGCAGTACGTC. It yields the protein CASSSAGRTYEQYV.

This clone was seen only once. This CDR3 reads CASSPRLAGEINEQFF. The DNA of the CDR3 is TGTGCCAGCAGTCCAAGACTAGCGGGGGAGATTAATGAGCAGTTCTTC. The rearrangement joins TRBV27 to TRBJ2-1, with 12 nucleotides matching TRBD2. CDR3 size: 16 residues. V shed 5 bases and J 7 bases; nucleotides not matched to a gene: 9. Germline V lookup: CDR1 MNHEY, CDR2 SMNVEV (reference sequence).

The rearrangement uses TRBV12-3 or TRBV12-4 and TRBJ2-1; TRBD1 is a possible D gene (6 bases). The CDR3 runs to 13 residues. The V end was cut by 8 bases, the J end by 8 bases, with 16 bases between. This chain's CDR3 is CASWTNRVHEQFF. DNA of the CDR3: TGTGCCAGCTGGACGAACAGGGTCCATGAGCAGTTCTTC.

The J gene is TRBJ2-1, the V gene TRBV6-5; TRBD1 aligns across 11 bases. Germline V gene lookup returns CDR1 MNHEY and CDR2 SVGAGI. V gave up 6 bases and J gave up 9 bases; unmatched junction bases: 10. The CDR3 extends over 15 amino acids. Written as DNA, the CDR3 is TGTGCCAGCAGACTCACGGGACAGGGGGTGCTTGAGCAGTTCTTC. Protein: CASRLTGQGVLEQFF.

The chain employs TRBV7-9 and TRBJ2-7; the D gene is possibly TRBD1 (6 bases). Trimming shortened V by 1 base and J by 4 bases, and 14 bases separated the two germline ends. Looked up from germline, CDR1 is SEHNR and CDR2 is FQNEAQ (reference sequence). There are 15 residues in the CDR3. The CDR3: CASSLGQGFGYEQYF. The DNA for the CDR3 is TGTGCCAGCAGCTTAGGGCAGGGGTTTGGATACGAGCAGTACTTC.

The V gene is TRBV18, the J gene TRBJ1-2; no clear D. The CDR3 has 12 residues. V was cut by 3 bases and J by 8 bases, with 10 bases left in between. Germline V lookup: CDR1 KGHSH, CDR2 LQKENI. In DNA form, the CDR3 reads TGTGCCAGCTCACCCTCGGGAGACGGCTACACCTTC. This translates into CASSPSGDGYTF.

In this sample, this clone turned up once. This chain connects TRBV15 to TRBJ1-2, with D unclear. This CDR3 spans 16 amino acids. Per germline, CDR1 LNHNV and CDR2 YYDKDF (reference sequence). Trimming pared 5 bases from V and 4 bases from J, leaving 20 bases between. CDR3 amino acids: CATSSSRGPPTYGYTF. CDR3 DNA sequence: TGTGCCACCAGCTCCTCTCGAGGGCCCCCTACCTATGGCTACACCTTC.

This chain links TRBV5-4 with TRBJ2-7, with D possibly being TRBD2 (6 bases). Germline V gene data show CDR1 as SGHNT and CDR2 as YYREEE (reference sequence). V lost 2 bases and J 0 bases, leaving 15 bases between the germline ends. This CDR3 is 16 amino acids long. CDR3 DNA: TGTGCCAGCAGCTTAGGTTTTGGCGGGGACTCCTACGAGCAGTACTTC. This sequence encodes CASSLGFGGDSYEQYF. The variable domain in full, with the rest retrieved from reference TRBV5-4 and TRBJ2-7, is ETGVTQSPTHLIKTRGQQVTLRCSSQSGHNTVSWYQQALGQGPQFIFQYYREEENGRGNFPPRFSGLQFPNYSSELNVNALELDDSALYLCASSLGFGGDSYEQYFGPGTRLTVT.

The J gene is TRBJ1-1, the V gene TRBV4-1, with D unclear. The CDR3 has 16 amino acids. Germline CDR1 is MGHRA and CDR2 is YSYEKL. V was cut by 2 bases and J by 0 bases, with 13 bases left in between. CDR3: CASSQKRTELNTEAFF. The CDR3 region has the DNA TGCGCCAGCAGCCAAAAACGGACGGAGTTGAACACTGAAGCTTTCTTT.

The rearrangement links TRBV5-1 to TRBJ1-2; tentative D call: TRBD1 (5 bases). Germline V gene data show CDR1 as SGHRS and CDR2 as YFSETQ. CDR3 length equals 12 residues. The germline V and J ends were trimmed by 5 bases and 5 bases, with 10 bases remaining between them. The CDR3 loop reads CASRGEFYGYTF. The DNA of the CDR3 is TGCGCCAGCAGAGGGGAGTTTTATGGCTACACCTTC.

This chain connects TRBV4-1 to TRBJ2-2, with TRBD2 matching over 7 bases. This CDR3 has 16 amino acids. V was clipped by 3 bases and J by 7 bases; unmatched bases: 11. Germline CDR1 and CDR2: MGHRA and YSYEKL. As DNA, the CDR3 is TGCGCCAGCAGCCAGCCCCCCGCGGGGGATGACGGGGAGCTGTTTTTT. This translates into CASSQPPAGDDGELFF.

This clone showed up just a few times. The chain combines TRBV11-3 with TRBJ2-1; D is undetermined. The CDR3 extends over 12 amino acids. The germline gives CDR1 SGHNT, CDR2 YENEEA. Trimming took 2 bases from V and 5 from J, leaving 4 bases between them. CDR3 sequence reads: CASSLPDNEQFF. The CDR3 nucleotides read TGTGCCAGCAGCTTACCAGACAATGAGCAGTTCTTC.

The chain carries TRBV6-4 and TRBJ1-2, with D unresolved. V lost 2 bases to trimming and J lost 8 bases, with 9 bases between them. The CDR3 runs 12 residues. Per germline, CDR1 MRHNA and CDR2 SNTAGT. For the CDR3, the DNA is TGTGCCAGCAGTGACGGCACCGGCGGCTACACCTTC. It translates to CASSDGTGGYTF.

The chain recombines TRBV29-1 with TRBJ1-5; D is unresolved. Germline CDR1 is SQVTM and CDR2 is ANQGSEA. The CDR3 covers 12 residues. V was clipped by 6 bases and J by 0 bases, with 6 bases between them. The CDR3 nucleotides are TGCAGCGTGGGGTATAGCAATCAGCCCCAGCATTTT. Its translation: CSVGYSNQPQHF.

This chain joins TRBV24-1 and TRBJ2-3, with 7 bases matching TRBD1. Per germline, CDR1 KGHDR and CDR2 SFDVKD. This CDR3 is 18 amino acids long. V trimming: 4 bases; J trimming: 0 bases; junction bases outside the gene matches: 12. The CDR3 spells CATSDRHRDSSSTDTQYF. In nucleotides, the CDR3 is TGTGCCACCAGTGACCGACACAGGGACAGCTCTAGCACAGATACGCAGTATTTT.

This sequence joins TRBV7-6 and TRBJ1-3; D gene unclear. Germline values: CDR1 SGHVS, CDR2 FNYEAQ. The germline V and J ends were trimmed by 1 base and 0 bases, with 7 bases remaining between them. This CDR3 comprises 15 residues. The CDR3 loop reads CASSLVVNSGNTIYF. In DNA form, the CDR3 reads TGTGCCAGCAGCTTAGTAGTTAACTCTGGAAACACCATATATTTT. Full variable domain (missing parts from reference TRBV7-6 and TRBJ1-3): GAGVSQSPRYKVTKRGQDVALRCDPISGHVSLYWYRQALGQGPEFLTYFNYEAQQDKSGLPNDRFSAERPEGSISTLTIQRTEQRDSAMYRCASSLVVNSGNTIYFGEGSWLTVV.

This chain links TRBV28 with TRBJ2-5; TRBD1 is a possible D gene (6 bases). Germline-derived CDR1 and CDR2 are MDHEN and SYDVKM. The V end lost 0 bases, the J end lost 3 bases, and 8 bases lay between the germline ends. The CDR3 length is 14 residues. The chain's CDR3 is CASSLWDSKETQYF. CDR3 DNA: TGTGCCAGCAGTTTATGGGACAGTAAAGAGACCCAGTACTTC.

The chain joins TRBV7-9 to TRBJ1-4; D remains ambiguous. The CDR3 runs 16 residues. Germline V gene sequence: CDR1 SEHNR, CDR2 FQNEAQ (reference sequence). V lost 3 bases and J lost 5, with 16 bases in between. For the CDR3, the DNA is TGTGCCAGCAGCTTGGCGCCGGAGGCGAAGAATGAAAAACTGTTTTTT. It is translated as CASSLAPEAKNEKLFF.

The rearrangement links TRBV9 to TRBJ2-3, with 7 positions matching TRBD2. CDR1 is SGDLS and CDR2 is YYNGEE in the germline V gene. The trim removed 0 bases at V and 4 bases at J, leaving 11 bases unmatched. The CDR3 is 17 residues long. CDR3 DNA sequence: TGTGCCAGCAGCGTAGCTACGAGCGGGGCCGCATCAGATACGCAGTATTTT. This translates into CASSVATSGAASDTQYF.

In this sample, this clone turned up a few times. The rearrangement uses TRBV6-6 and TRBJ1-1; 7 nucleotides align to TRBD1. The J segment lost 1 base and the V segment lost 5 bases, leaving 4 bases of the junction unmatched. The germline gives CDR1 MNHNY, CDR2 SVGAGI (reference sequence). CDR3 length: 14 amino acids. CDR3 sequence reads: CASSKQGRNTEAFF. The CDR3 nucleotides are TGTGCCAGCAGTAAACAGGGGAGGAACACTGAAGCTTTCTTT.

The gene calls are TRBV5-4 and TRBJ1-1; no clear D gene. This CDR3 has 13 residues. Trimming stripped 4 bases from V and 4 bases from J, with 11 bases between. Germline-derived CDR1 and CDR2 are SGHNT and YYREEE (reference sequence). CDR3 sequence reads: CASSLLARTEAFF. The CDR3 nucleotides read TGTGCCAGCAGCCTACTTGCTCGCACTGAAGCTTTCTTT.

The chain joins TRBV5-1 to TRBJ2-6; D ambiguous. Germline values: CDR1 SGHRS, CDR2 YFSETQ. The CDR3 runs 17 residues. Trimming removed 2 bases from V and 0 bases from J, with 12 bases in between. As DNA, the CDR3 is TGCGCCAGCAGCTTAATCGGCGCCGTCTCTGGGGCCAACGTCCTGACTTTC. Protein product: CASSLIGAVSGANVLTF.